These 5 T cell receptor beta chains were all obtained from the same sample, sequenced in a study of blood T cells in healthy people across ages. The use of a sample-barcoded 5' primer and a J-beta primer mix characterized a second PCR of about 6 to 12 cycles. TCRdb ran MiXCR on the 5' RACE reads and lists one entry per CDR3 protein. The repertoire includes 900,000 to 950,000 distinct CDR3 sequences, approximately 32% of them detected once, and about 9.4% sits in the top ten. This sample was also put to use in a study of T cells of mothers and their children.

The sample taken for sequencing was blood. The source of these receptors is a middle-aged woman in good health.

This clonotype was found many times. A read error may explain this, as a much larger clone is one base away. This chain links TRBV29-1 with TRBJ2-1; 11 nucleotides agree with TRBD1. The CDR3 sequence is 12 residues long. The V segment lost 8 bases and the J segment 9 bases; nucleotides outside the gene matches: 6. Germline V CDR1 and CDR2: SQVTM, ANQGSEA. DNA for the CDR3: TGCAGCACCGGGACAGGGGGATTTGAGCAGTTCTTC. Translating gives CSTGTGGFEQFF.

The CDR3: CSARGAEGQGRDTQYF. DNA for the CDR3: TGCAGTGCTAGAGGGGCCGAGGGGCAGGGAAGGGATACGCAGTATTTT. The V gene is TRBV20-1, the J gene TRBJ2-3, with D possibly being TRBD1 or TRBD2 (5 bases each). V was trimmed by 1 base and J by 6 bases, leaving 20 bases between them. CDR1 DFQATT and CDR2 SNEGSKA come from the germline V gene (reference sequence). The CDR3 sequence is 16 residues long.

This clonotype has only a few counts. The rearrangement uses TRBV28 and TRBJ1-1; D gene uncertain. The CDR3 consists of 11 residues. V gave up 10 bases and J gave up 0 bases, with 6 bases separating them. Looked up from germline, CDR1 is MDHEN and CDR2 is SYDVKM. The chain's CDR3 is CATEVNTEAFF. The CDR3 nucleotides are TGTGCCACTGAAGTGAACACTGAAGCTTTCTTT.

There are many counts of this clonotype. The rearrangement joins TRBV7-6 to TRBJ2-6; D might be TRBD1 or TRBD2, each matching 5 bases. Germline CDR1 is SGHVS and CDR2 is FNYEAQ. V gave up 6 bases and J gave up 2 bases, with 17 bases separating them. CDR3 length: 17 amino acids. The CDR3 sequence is CASSTIIGAAGANVLTF. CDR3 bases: TGTGCCAGCAGTACAATCATCGGGGCGGCTGGGGCCAACGTCCTGACTTTC.

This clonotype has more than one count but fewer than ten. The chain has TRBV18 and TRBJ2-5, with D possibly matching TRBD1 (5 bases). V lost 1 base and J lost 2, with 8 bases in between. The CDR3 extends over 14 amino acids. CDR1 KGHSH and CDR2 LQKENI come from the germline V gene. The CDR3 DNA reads TGTGCCAGCTCACCACAGGGGATGCAAGAGACCCAGTACTTC. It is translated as CASSPQGMQETQYF.